Described below is a single T cell receptor beta chain sequence and its context. This entry is derived from a study of blood T cell repertoires in COVID-19. Overall study: The origin of the acute and convalescent COVID-19 samples was the United States, Italy and Spain.

This CDR3 contains 11 residues. Germline CDR1 is SGHVS and CDR2 is FNYEAQ. Trimming left V 5 bases short and J 2 bases short, with 3 bases between. Cohorts were based on clinical histories the participants reported. Method: immunoSEQ multiplex PCR; TCRdb's copy keeps in-frame clones and lacks some. This table has 200,000 to 250,000 clones, about 87% appearing once. This sequence was found in a woman aged 30 to 39 who had recovered from COVID-19. Specimen: PBMCs or T cells enriched from blood (not recorded which). The chain employs TRBV7-6 and TRBJ2-5; D gene unclear. In nucleotides, the CDR3 is TGTGCCAGCAGCCATCAAGAGACCCAGTACTTC. It yields the protein CASSHQETQYF.